The entry below describes one TCR beta chain. Its antigen is undetermined. Priming with a constant-region primer yielded TCR beta cDNA from about 450 ng total RNA. Three nested multiplex PCR rounds, a slightly modified ARM-PCR method, built the TCR beta libraries. Researchers ran the first two PCR rounds for ten to eleven cycles each with TRBV1-TRBV30 forward primers and a C-beta reverse primer. Each CDR3 protein is one row after TCRdb ran MiXCR on the multiplex PCR reads. The table records almost 200,000 distinct CDR3 sequences, 65% of them present only once. This sample stems from a study of tumor-infiltrating lymphocytes in primary liver carcinoma. Study-wide context: All patients, whether men or women, fell within 30 to 69 years of age. General study results and limits: It was in tumors, not blood, that the top-250-clone fraction was significantly higher (p = 0.039). Tumor-adjacent and tumor-blood pairs shared less of their repertoires than tumor region pairs shared.

Blood RNA came from unsorted whole blood; germline DNA was also extracted. Collected before surgery were roughly 4 milliliters of peripheral blood. CDR3 size: 14 residues. Germline CDR1 SGHAT, CDR2 FQNNGV. The sample consisted of peripheral blood. The sequence derives from a woman aged 55-70 years with primary liver carcinoma and hepatitis B virus infection. The chain employs TRBV11-2 and TRBJ2-2; TRBD2 is a possible D gene (6 bases). The CDR3: CTGSLLVGGGELFF. The CDR3 coding sequence is TGTACCGGCAGCTTACTAGTCGGGGGCGGGGAGCTGTTTTTT.